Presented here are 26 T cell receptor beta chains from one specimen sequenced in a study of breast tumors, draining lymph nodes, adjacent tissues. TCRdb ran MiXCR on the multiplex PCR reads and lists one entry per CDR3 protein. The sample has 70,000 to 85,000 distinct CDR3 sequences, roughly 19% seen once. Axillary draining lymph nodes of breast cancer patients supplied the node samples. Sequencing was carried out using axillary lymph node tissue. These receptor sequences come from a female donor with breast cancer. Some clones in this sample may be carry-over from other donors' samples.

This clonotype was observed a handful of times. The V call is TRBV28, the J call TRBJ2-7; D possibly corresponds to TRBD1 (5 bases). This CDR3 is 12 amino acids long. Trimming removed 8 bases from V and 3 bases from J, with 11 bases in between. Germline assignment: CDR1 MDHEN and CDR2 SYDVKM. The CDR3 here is CASQDNHYEQYF. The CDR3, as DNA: TGTGCCAGCCAGGACAACCACTACGAGCAGTACTTC.

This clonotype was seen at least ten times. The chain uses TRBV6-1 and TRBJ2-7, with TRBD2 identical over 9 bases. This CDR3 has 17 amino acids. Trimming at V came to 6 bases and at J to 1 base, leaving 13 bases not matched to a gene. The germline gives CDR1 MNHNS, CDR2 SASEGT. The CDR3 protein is CASSKTASGTYSYEQYF. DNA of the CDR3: TGTGCCAGCAGCAAAACGGCTAGCGGGACATATTCCTACGAGCAGTACTTC.

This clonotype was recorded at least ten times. The CDR3 region has the DNA TGCAGTGCGCTCGTACGGAACACCGGGGAGCTGTTTTTT. It translates to CSALVRNTGELFF. The chain combines TRBV20-1 with TRBJ2-2; no reliable D call. Germline values: CDR1 DFQATT, CDR2 SNEGSKA (reference sequence). This CDR3 is 13 amino acids long. V was clipped by 6 bases and J by 1 base, with 9 bases between them.

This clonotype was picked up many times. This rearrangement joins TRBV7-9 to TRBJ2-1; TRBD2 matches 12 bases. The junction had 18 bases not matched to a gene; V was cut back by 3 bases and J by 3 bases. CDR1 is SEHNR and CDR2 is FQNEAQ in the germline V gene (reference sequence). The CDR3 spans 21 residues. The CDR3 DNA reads TGTGCCAGCAGCTTCCCCTCGGGGACTAGCGGGTGGCTAGTGGACTACAATGAGCAGTTCTTC. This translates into CASSFPSGTSGWLVDYNEQFF. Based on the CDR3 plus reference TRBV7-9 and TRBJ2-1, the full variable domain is DTGVSQNPRHKITKRGQNVTFRCDPISEHNRLYWYRQTLGQGPEFLTYFQNEAQLEKSRLLSDRFSAERPKGSFSTLEIQRTEQGDSAMYLCASSFPSGTSGWLVDYNEQFFGPGTRLTVL.

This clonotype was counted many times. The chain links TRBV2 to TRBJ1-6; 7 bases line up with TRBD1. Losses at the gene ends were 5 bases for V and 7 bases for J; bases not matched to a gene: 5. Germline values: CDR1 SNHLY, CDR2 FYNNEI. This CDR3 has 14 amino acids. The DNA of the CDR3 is TGTGCCAGCAGTCCACAGGGGAACAATTCACCCCTCCACTTT. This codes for CASSPQGNNSPLHF.

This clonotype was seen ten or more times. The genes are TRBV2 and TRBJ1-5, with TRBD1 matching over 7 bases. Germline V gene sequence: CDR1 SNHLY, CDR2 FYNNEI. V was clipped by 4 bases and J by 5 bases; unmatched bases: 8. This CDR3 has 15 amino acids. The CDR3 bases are TGTGCCAGCAGTGGGGGACAGAACCGCTATCAGCCCCAGCATTTT. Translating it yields CASSGGQNRYQPQHF.

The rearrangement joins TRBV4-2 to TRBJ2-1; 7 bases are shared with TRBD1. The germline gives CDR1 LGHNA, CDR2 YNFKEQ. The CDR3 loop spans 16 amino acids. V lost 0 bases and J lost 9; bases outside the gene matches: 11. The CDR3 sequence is CASSQDITPWDSEQFF. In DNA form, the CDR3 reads TGTGCCAGCAGCCAAGATATTACCCCCTGGGACAGTGAGCAGTTCTTC.

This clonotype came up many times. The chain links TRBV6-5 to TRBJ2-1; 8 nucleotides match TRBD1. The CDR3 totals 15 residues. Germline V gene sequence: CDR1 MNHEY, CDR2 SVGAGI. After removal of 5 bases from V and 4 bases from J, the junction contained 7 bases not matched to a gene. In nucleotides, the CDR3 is TGTGCCAGCAGTCTAGGGACAGGACGATACAATGAGCAGTTCTTC. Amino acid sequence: CASSLGTGRYNEQFF.

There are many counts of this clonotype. The CDR3 DNA reads TGTGCCAGCAGCGAAAGCGGGAGGAACACCGGGGAGCTGTTTTTT. Amino acids: CASSESGRNTGELFF. The chain combines TRBV6-4 with TRBJ2-2, with TRBD2 matching 8 bases. The CDR3 consists of 15 residues. V gave up 6 bases and J gave up 1 base; unmatched junction bases: 4. Germline assignment: CDR1 MRHNA and CDR2 SNTAGT.

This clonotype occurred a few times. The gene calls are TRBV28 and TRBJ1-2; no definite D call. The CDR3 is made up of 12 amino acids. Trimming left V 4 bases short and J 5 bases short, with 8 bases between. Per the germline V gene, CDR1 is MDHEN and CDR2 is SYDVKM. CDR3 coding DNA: TGTGCCAGCAGTTCCGGACCTTATGGCTACACCTTC. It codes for CASSSGPYGYTF.

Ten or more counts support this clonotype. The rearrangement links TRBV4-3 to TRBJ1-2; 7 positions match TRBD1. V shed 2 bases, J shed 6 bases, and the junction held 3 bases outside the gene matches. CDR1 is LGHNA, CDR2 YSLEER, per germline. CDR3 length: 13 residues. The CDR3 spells CASSQTTGDGYTF. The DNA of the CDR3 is TGCGCCAGCAGCCAAACAACAGGGGATGGCTACACCTTC.

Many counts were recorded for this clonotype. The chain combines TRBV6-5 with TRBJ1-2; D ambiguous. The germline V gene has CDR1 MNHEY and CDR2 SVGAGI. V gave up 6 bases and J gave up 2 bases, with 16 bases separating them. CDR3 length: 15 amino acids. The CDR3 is CASSLAARLNYGYTF. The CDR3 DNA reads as TGTGCCAGCAGCCTCGCGGCTAGGTTGAACTATGGCTACACCTTC.

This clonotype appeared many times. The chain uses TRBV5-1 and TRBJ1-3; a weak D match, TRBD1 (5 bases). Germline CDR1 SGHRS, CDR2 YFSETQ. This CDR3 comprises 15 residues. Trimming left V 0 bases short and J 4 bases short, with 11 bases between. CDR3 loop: CASSLGGVKGNTIYF. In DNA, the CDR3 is TGCGCCAGCAGCTTGGGGGGCGTGAAGGGAAACACCATATATTTT. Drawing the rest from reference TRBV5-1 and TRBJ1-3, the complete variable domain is KAGVTQTPRYLIKTRGQQVTLSCSPISGHRSVSWYQQTPGQGLQFLFEYFSETQRNKGNFPGRFSGRQFSNSRSEMNVSTLELGDSALYLCASSLGGVKGNTIYFGEGSWLTVV.

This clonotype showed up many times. The CDR3 DNA reads as TGTGCCAGCAGCTTAGTGACACCGTACAATGAGCAGTTCTTC. This translates into CASSLVTPYNEQFF. This chain connects TRBV11-2 to TRBJ2-1; D uncertain. Germline lookup yields CDR1 SGHAT and CDR2 FQNNGV. The CDR3 spans 14 residues. Between the trimmed V and J ends, which lost 1 base and 4 bases, there was a span of 8 bases. The variable domain in full, completed from reference TRBV11-2 and TRBJ2-1, reads EAGVAQSPRYKIIEKRQSVAFWCNPISGHATLYWYQQILGQGPKLLIQFQNNGVVDDSQLPKDRFSAERLKGVDSTLKIQPAKLEDSAVYLCASSLVTPYNEQFFGPGTRLTVL.

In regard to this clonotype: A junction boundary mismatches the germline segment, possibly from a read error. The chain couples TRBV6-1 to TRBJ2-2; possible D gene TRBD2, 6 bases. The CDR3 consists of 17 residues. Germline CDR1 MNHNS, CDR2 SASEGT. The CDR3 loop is CASSERSRPQNTGGLFF. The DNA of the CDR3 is TGTGCCAGCAGTGAAAGGTCTCGACCACAGAACACCGGGGGGCTGTTTTTT.

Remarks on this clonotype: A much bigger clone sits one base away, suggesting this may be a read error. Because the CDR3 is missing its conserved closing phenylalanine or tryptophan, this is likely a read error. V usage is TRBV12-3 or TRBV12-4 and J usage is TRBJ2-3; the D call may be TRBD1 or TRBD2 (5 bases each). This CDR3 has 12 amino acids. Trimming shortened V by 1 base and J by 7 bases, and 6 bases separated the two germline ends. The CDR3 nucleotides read TGTGCCAGCAGTTTAGGGGGACATACGCAGTATCTT. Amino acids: CASSLGGHTQYL.

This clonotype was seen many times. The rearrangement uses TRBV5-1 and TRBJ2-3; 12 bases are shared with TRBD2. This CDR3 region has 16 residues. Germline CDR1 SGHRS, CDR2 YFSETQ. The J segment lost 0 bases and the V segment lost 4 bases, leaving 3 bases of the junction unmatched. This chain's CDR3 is CASSRGTSGSTDTQYF. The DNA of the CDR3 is TGCGCCAGCAGCAGGGGGACTAGCGGGAGCACAGATACGCAGTATTTT.

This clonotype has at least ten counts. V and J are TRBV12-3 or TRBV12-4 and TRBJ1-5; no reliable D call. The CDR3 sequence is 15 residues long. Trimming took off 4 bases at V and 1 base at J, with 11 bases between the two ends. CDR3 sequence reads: CASSSPGWSNQPQHF. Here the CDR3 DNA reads TGTGCCAGCAGTTCCCCGGGGTGGAGCAATCAGCCCCAGCATTTT.

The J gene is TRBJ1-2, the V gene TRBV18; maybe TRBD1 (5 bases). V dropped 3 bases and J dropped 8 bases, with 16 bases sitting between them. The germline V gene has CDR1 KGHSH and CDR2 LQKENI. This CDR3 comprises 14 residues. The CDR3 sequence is CASSPSRGALGYTF. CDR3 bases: TGTGCCAGCTCACCTTCCCGGGGCGCGCTGGGCTACACCTTC.

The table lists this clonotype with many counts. The chain's CDR3 is CASRDRAGATDTQYF. CDR3 bases: TGTGCCAGCAGGGACAGAGCGGGAGCGACAGATACGCAGTATTTT. The V gene is TRBV6-5, the J gene TRBJ2-3, with 8 bases identical to TRBD2. Germline CDR1 and CDR2: MNHEY and SVGAGI. V trimming: 6 bases; J trimming: 3 bases; junction bases outside the gene matches: 8. The CDR3 contains 15 residues.

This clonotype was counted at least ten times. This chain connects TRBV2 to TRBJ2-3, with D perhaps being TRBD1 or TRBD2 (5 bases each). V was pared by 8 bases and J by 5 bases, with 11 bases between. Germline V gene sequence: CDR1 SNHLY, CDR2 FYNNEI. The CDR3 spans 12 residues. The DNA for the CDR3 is TGTGCCAGCGGGGGAGAAGGAGATACGCAGTATTTT. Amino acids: CASGGEGDTQYF.

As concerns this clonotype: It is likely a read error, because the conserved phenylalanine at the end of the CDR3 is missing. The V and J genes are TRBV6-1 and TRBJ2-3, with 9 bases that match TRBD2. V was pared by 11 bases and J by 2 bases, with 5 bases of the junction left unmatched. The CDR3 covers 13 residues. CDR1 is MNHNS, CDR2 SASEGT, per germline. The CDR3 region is CACLAGNTDTQYI. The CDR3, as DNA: TGTGCCTGCCTAGCGGGGAACACAGATACGCAGTATATT.

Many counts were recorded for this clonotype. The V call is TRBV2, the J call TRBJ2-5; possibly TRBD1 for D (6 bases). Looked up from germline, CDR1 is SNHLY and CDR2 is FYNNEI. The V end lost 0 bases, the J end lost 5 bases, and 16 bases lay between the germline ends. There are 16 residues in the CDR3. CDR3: CASSEATGQLRETQYF. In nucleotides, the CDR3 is TGTGCCAGCAGTGAAGCGACAGGACAGCTGCGGGAGACCCAGTACTTC. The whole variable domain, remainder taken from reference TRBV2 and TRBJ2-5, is EPEVTQTPSHQVTQMGQEVILRCVPISNHLYFYWYRQILGQKVEFLVSFYNNEISEKSEIFDDQFSVERPDGSNFTLKIRSTKLEDSAMYFCASSEATGQLRETQYFGPGTRLLVL.

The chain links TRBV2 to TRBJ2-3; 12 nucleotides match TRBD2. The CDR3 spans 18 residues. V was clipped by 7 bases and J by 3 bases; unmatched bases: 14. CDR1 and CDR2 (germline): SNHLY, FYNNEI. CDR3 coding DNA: TGTGCCAGCAAAGGACTAGCGGGAAGAGGTAGGAGGACAGATACGCAGTATTTT. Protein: CASKGLAGRGRRTDTQYF. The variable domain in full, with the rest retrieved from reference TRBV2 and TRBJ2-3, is EPEVTQTPSHQVTQMGQEVILRCVPISNHLYFYWYRQILGQKVEFLVSFYNNEISEKSEIFDDQFSVERPDGSNFTLKIRSTKLEDSAMYFCASKGLAGRGRRTDTQYFGPGTRLTVL.

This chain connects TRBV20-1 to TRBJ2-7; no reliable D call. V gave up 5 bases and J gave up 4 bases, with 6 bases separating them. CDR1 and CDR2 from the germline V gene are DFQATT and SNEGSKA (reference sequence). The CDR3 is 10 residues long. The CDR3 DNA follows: TGCAGTGCTTTTGGGTACGAGCAGTACTTC. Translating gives CSAFGYEQYF.

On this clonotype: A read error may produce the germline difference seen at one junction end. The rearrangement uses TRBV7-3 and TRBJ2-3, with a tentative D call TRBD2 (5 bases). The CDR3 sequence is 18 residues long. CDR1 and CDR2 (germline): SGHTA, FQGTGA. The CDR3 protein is CAGSPTPTRKQATDTQYF. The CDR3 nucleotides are TGTGCCGGCAGTCCCACCCCTACTAGGAAGCAAGCAACAGATACGCAGTATTTT.